This T cell receptor (beta chain) originates from a study of blood T cells in healthy people across ages. V lost 2 bases and J lost 5, with 22 bases in between. The CDR3 spans 17 residues. Germline V gives CDR1 SGHRS, CDR2 YFSETQ. As concerns this clonotype: What it binds is not known.

Primers used in a second PCR of about 6 to 12 cycles were a sample-barcoded 5' primer and a J-beta primer mix. The authors tagged each cDNA molecule using a template-switch adaptor with 12 random nucleotides. TCRdb re-called the 5' RACE reads through MiXCR, storing one row per CDR3 protein. The top ten hold around a fifth of the sample, which has about 730,000 distinct CDR3 sequences, roughly 43% seen once. Study-wide points: In long-lived donors, naive CD4+ cell counts and diversity exceeded those of aged donors.

Donors each provided about 9.5 milliliters of peripheral blood. The gene calls are TRBV5-1 and TRBJ1-1; weak D call: TRBD1 (6 bases). This receptor was obtained from a woman aged 60-75 years in good health. The sample was blood. CDR3: CASSFLGAAVSGTEAFF. The CDR3 nucleotides read TGCGCCAGCAGCTTTCTGGGGGCGGCGGTCAGCGGAACTGAAGCTTTCTTT.